This entry concerns a single T cell receptor beta chain. This sample is drawn from a study of blood T cell repertoires in COVID-19. About the research overall: Acute-phase and convalescent COVID-19 samples originated in the United States, Italy and Spain. PBMCs, B-cell-depleted T cells, or T cells provided the cDNA or gDNA that made up the material.

The V and J ends lost 0 bases and 2 bases respectively, with 11 bases between them. The length of the CDR3 is 16 residues. The germline V gene encodes CDR1 SGHVS and CDR2 FNYEAQ. Participants were aged roughly 18 to 89 years from roughly 26 US areas. Clinical history as reported by participants underpinned cohort assignment. Libraries were prepared by immunoSEQ multiplex PCR; TCRdb keeps only in-frame clonotypes and omits some of them. The sample yields roughly 240,000 clones, 70% to 90% seen once. This TCR came from a woman in her forties or fifties with acute COVID-19. J is TRBJ1-3 and V is TRBV7-6, with D uncertain. The sample comprised PBMCs or T cells enriched from blood (not recorded which). In DNA form, the CDR3 reads TGTGCCAGCAGCTTAGCTCTCCGACTCACTGGAAACACCATATATTTT. Protein sequence: CASSLALRLTGNTIYF.